These 26 T cell receptor beta chains were sequenced from one sample in a study of STAT3 mutations in large granular lymphocyte leukemia. General observations from the study: In T-cell large granular lymphocyte leukemia, about half of patients showed multiple immunodominant subclonotypes.

Data came from immunoSEQ multiplex PCR; TCRdb stores just in-frame clones and leaves some out. The sample holds around 12,000 clones, roughly 80% seen once. The antigens for these receptors are not known. The sample taken for sequencing was peripheral blood mononuclear cells. Receptors were obtained from a man aged 55 to 70 with T-cell large granular lymphocyte leukemia. Some clones in this sample may be carry-over from other donors' samples.

In nucleotides, the CDR3 is TGTGCCAGCAGCCTGCCGACGGGAGAGAGTGAAAAACTGTTTTTT. Translating gives CASSLPTGESEKLFF. This chain connects TRBV5-4 to TRBJ1-4; D unresolved. Trimming took off 4 bases at V and 7 bases at J, with 17 bases between the two ends. Per the germline V gene, CDR1 is SGHNT and CDR2 is YYREEE (reference sequence). This CDR3 spans 15 amino acids.

The rearrangement joins TRBV5-3 to TRBJ2-7, with 9 bases matching TRBD2. TRBV5-3 is known as an ORF, though its function is uncertain. The CDR3 spans 17 residues. Trimming cost V 4 bases and J 3 bases; bases outside gene matches: 14. The CDR3 coding sequence is TGTGCCAGAAGCCGGACCCAAGGGGTAGCGGGAGACTACGAGCAGTACTTC. This sequence encodes CARSRTQGVAGDYEQYF.

The chain carries TRBV4-3 and TRBJ2-7; 8 positions agree with TRBD2. The germline CDR1 and CDR2 sequences are LGHNA and YSLEER. V trimming: 0 bases; J trimming: 3 bases; junction bases outside the gene matches: 7. The length of the CDR3 is 16 residues. Written as DNA, the CDR3 is TGCGCCAGCAGCCAAGATAGGCGGGAGGACCTCTACGAGCAGTACTTC. It codes for CASSQDRREDLYEQYF.

The rearrangement uses TRBV25-1 and TRBJ2-2; 10 positions agree with TRBD1. J lost 8 bases, V lost 6 bases, and 9 bases had no gene match. The CDR3 has 15 residues. Germline-derived CDR1 and CDR2 are MGHDK and SYGVNS. The CDR3 nucleotides are TGTGCCAGCAGCCCTCCTGACAGGGGGCTTGGGGAGCTGTTTTTT. The encoded protein is CASSPPDRGLGELFF.

The V call is TRBV12-5, the J call TRBJ2-7; 9 bases align to TRBD1. This CDR3 is built from 12 residues. Per germline, CDR1 LGHNT and CDR2 FRNRAP. The V gene end was trimmed by 7 bases and the J gene end by 6 bases; junction bases not matched to a gene: 4. CDR3 sequence (DNA): TGTGCTAGTGCCTGGGACAGGGTCGAGCAGTACTTC. Protein product: CASAWDRVEQYF. The full variable domain, its missing parts supplied by reference TRBV12-5 and TRBJ2-7, is DARVTQTPRHKVTEMGQEVTMRCQPILGHNTVFWYRQTMMQGLELLAYFRNRAPLDDSGMPKDRFSAEMPDATLATLKIQPSEPRDSAVYFCASAWDRVEQYFGPGTRLTVT.

The chain has TRBV7-8 and TRBJ1-2, with no clear D. With 1 base removed from V and 6 bases from J, the gap between germline ends came to 6 bases. Germline assignment: CDR1 SGHVS and CDR2 FQNEAQ. CDR3 length equals 12 residues. The CDR3 bases are TGTGCCAGCAGCTTAGGGGGTCATGGCTACACCTTC. Translation: CASSLGGHGYTF.

The rearrangement links TRBV7-9 to TRBJ2-1; D ambiguous. Trimming stripped 1 base from V and 4 bases from J, with 8 bases between. This CDR3 region has 14 residues. CDR1 is SEHNR, CDR2 FQNEAQ, per germline (reference sequence). This chain's CDR3 is CASSLDGIYNEQFF. For the CDR3, the DNA is TGTGCCAGCAGCTTAGATGGGATTTACAATGAGCAGTTCTTC.

This chain uses TRBV7-9 with TRBJ1-5, with 9 positions matching TRBD1. In germline, CDR1 is SEHNR, CDR2 FQNEAQ (reference sequence). J was trimmed by 6 bases and V by 5 bases; bases with no gene match: 11. The CDR3 totals 16 residues. The CDR3 spells CASSAYPGQGGQPQHF. CDR3 nucleotides: TGTGCCAGCAGCGCTTACCCGGGACAGGGAGGTCAGCCCCAGCATTTT.

V and J are TRBV10-3 and TRBJ2-7, with a tentative D call TRBD2 (6 bases). This CDR3 region has 13 residues. Germline V gives CDR1 ENHRY, CDR2 SYGVKD. Deletions cut 7 bases from V and 2 bases from J, with 12 bases between. The CDR3 protein is CAITRGGTYEQYF. CDR3 coding DNA: TGTGCCATCACCCGGGGAGGCACCTACGAGCAGTACTTC.

V is TRBV5-1 and J is TRBJ1-4, with 8 positions matching TRBD1. The germline CDR1 and CDR2 sequences are SGHRS and YFSETQ. The CDR3 covers 14 residues. After removal of 4 bases from V and 5 bases from J, the junction contained 4 bases not matched to a gene. The CDR3 here is CASSPTGANEKLFF. DNA of the CDR3: TGCGCCAGCAGCCCGACAGGGGCGAATGAAAAACTGTTTTTT.

The chain combines TRBV5-1 with TRBJ2-5, with TRBD1 identical over 8 bases. V trimming: 6 bases; J trimming: 5 bases; junction bases outside the gene matches: 9. In germline, CDR1 is SGHRS, CDR2 YFSETQ. This CDR3 contains 14 residues. This chain's CDR3 is CASNSQGATETQYF. CDR3 nucleotides: TGCGCCAGCAATTCGCAGGGGGCGACGGAGACCCAGTACTTC.

The rearrangement uses TRBV5-1 and TRBJ1-2; TRBD1 might be the D (5 bases). Trimming removed 4 bases at V and 4 bases at J, with 20 bases between. From germline, CDR1 is SGHRS and CDR2 YFSETQ. The CDR3 is 16 amino acids. CDR3 coding DNA: TGCGCCAGCAGCCCAGAATACAGGTCGGGCCCCTATGGCTACACCTTC. It encodes CASSPEYRSGPYGYTF.

This clone was seen more than once but under ten times. The chain carries TRBV5-1 and TRBJ2-2, with TRBD1 as a possible D gene (5 bases). The V end lost 6 bases, the J end lost 0 bases, and 9 bases lay between the germline ends. Germline values: CDR1 SGHRS, CDR2 YFSETQ. This CDR3 has 14 residues. CDR3 amino acids: CASTGITNTGELFF. The CDR3 nucleotides read TGCGCCAGCACAGGGATAACGAACACCGGGGAGCTGTTTTTT.

The rearrangement joins TRBV5-6 to TRBJ2-7; D unresolved. Trimming stripped 0 bases from V and 3 bases from J, with 19 bases between. Germline lookup yields CDR1 SGHDT and CDR2 YYEEEE. This CDR3 spans 17 amino acids. CDR3 amino acids: CASSLVFAVGEDYEQYF. CDR3 bases: TGTGCCAGCAGCTTGGTTTTTGCGGTCGGAGAGGACTACGAGCAGTACTTC.

This clone has only a few counts. The genes are TRBV6-6 and TRBJ1-2; D is unclear. The ends were cut back, 6 bases at V and 4 bases at J, with 21 bases in the middle. The CDR3 is made up of 16 amino acids. Germline CDR1 reads MNHNY; CDR2 reads SVGAGI (reference sequence). The CDR3 region is CASSPPDQAGIYGYTF. For the CDR3, the DNA is TGTGCCAGCAGCCCTCCGGACCAGGCGGGGATCTATGGCTACACCTTC.

The rearrangement links TRBV30 to TRBJ2-3, with 8 bases that match TRBD2. Germline V gene lookup returns CDR1 GTSNPN and CDR2 SVGIG (reference sequence). The ends lost 0 bases at V and 4 bases at J; junction bases unmatched: 6. CDR3 length equals 15 residues. In DNA, the CDR3 is TGTGCCTGGAGTGTAGCGACTAGCGTAGCAGATACGCAGTATTTT. This translates into CAWSVATSVADTQYF.

The genes are TRBV30 and TRBJ1-1; weak D call: TRBD1 (6 bases). The V gene's germline CDR1 is GTSNPN and CDR2 SVGIG (reference sequence). This CDR3 has 14 amino acids. V was trimmed by 3 bases and J by 1 base, leaving 12 bases between them. The CDR3 spells CAWSPDRRNTEAFF. The CDR3 bases are TGTGCCTGGAGCCCTGACAGGAGGAACACTGAAGCTTTCTTT.

The V call is TRBV7-2, the J call TRBJ1-2; 7 nucleotides align to TRBD1. The CDR3 has 15 residues. CDR1 is SGHTA, CDR2 FQGNSA, per germline. Trimming removed 5 bases from V and 1 base from J; junction bases left unmatched: 7. The CDR3: CASSPSQGDNYGYTF. CDR3 bases: TGTGCCAGCAGCCCGTCGCAGGGGGATAACTATGGCTACACCTTC.

The chain recombines TRBV5-5 with TRBJ2-3, with 12 positions matching TRBD2. The J segment lost 4 bases and the V segment lost 0 bases, leaving 15 bases of the junction unmatched. This CDR3 spans 20 amino acids. Looked up from germline, CDR1 is SGHKS and CDR2 is YYEKEE (reference sequence). CDR3 amino acids: CASSLAAVPLAGGVADTQYF. CDR3 sequence (DNA): TGTGCCAGCAGCTTGGCCGCGGTACCCCTAGCGGGAGGGGTGGCAGATACGCAGTATTTT. Full variable domain (rest looked up from reference TRBV5-5 and TRBJ2-3): DAGVTQSPTHLIKTRGQQVTLRCSPISGHKSVSWYQQVLGQGPQFIFQYYEKEERGRGNFPDRFSARQFPNYSSELNVNALLLGDSALYLCASSLAAVPLAGGVADTQYFGPGTRLTVL.

This clone was seen more than once but under ten times. The chain carries TRBV5-1 and TRBJ2-3, with D perhaps TRBD2 (5 bases). The germline CDR1 and CDR2 sequences are SGHRS and YFSETQ. Trimming took 4 bases from V and 9 from J, leaving 12 bases between them. The CDR3 totals 12 residues. CDR3: CASSNPGGTQYF. In DNA, the CDR3 is TGCGCCAGCAGCAATCCGGGCGGGACGCAGTATTTT.

The gene calls are TRBV5-1 and TRBJ1-1, with TRBD1 identical over 9 bases. The CDR3 runs to 15 residues. The ends lost 4 bases at V and 5 bases at J; junction bases unmatched: 9. In germline, CDR1 is SGHRS, CDR2 YFSETQ. CDR3 nucleotide sequence: TGCGCCAGCAGCCCCCTGGGACAGGGCGGGACTGAAGCTTTCTTT. It is translated as CASSPLGQGGTEAFF.

This chain's CDR3 is CASSLSGDKASGATDTQYF. CDR3 nucleotide sequence: TGTGCCAGTAGCCTATCAGGGGACAAGGCTAGCGGGGCCACAGATACGCAGTATTTT. The chain combines TRBV19 with TRBJ2-3; 9 nucleotides match TRBD2. This CDR3 has 19 residues. Germline V gene sequence: CDR1 LNHDA, CDR2 SQIVND (reference sequence). V was pared by 6 bases and J by 2 bases, with 18 bases of the junction left unmatched.

The CDR3 DNA follows: TGCGCCAGCAGCCGACAGGGATCATTGAACACTGAAGCTTTCTTT. It specifies CASSRQGSLNTEAFF. This chain joins TRBV5-1 and TRBJ1-1; 7 positions agree with TRBD1. CDR3 length: 15 residues. Germline-derived CDR1 and CDR2 are SGHRS and YFSETQ. With 4 bases clipped from V and 0 bases from J, the junction kept 6 bases outside the gene matches.

The chain combines TRBV6-1 with TRBJ2-7; D is perhaps TRBD1 or TRBD2 (5 bases each). Germline CDR1 MNHNS, CDR2 SASEGT. The CDR3 runs 15 residues. The V gene lost 0 bases and the J gene lost 2 bases, with 11 bases spanning the gap. The CDR3 DNA follows: TGTGCCAGCAGTGAAGCGGGGGAAGTTGCCTACGAGCAGTACTTC. Translating it yields CASSEAGEVAYEQYF.

V gene TRBV7-9 combines with J gene TRBJ2-7; TRBD1 matches 7 bases. The germline gives CDR1 SEHNR, CDR2 FQNEAQ (reference sequence). V shed 4 bases and J 2 bases; nucleotides not matched to a gene: 8. There are 15 residues in the CDR3. The CDR3 loop reads CASSSRDSVPYEQYF. CDR3 coding DNA: TGTGCCAGCAGCTCCCGGGACAGTGTCCCCTACGAGCAGTACTTC.

The rearrangement uses TRBV18 and TRBJ2-1, with no clear D. With 0 bases removed from V and 4 bases from J, the gap between germline ends came to 13 bases. Germline CDR1 KGHSH, CDR2 LQKENI. The CDR3 length is 16 residues. CDR3 amino acids: CASSPPGSLAYNEQFF. The CDR3 region has the DNA TGTGCCAGCTCACCACCGGGTAGTCTCGCTTACAATGAGCAGTTCTTC.